Shown below are 16 T cell receptor beta chains from a single sample sequenced in a study of T cell repertoires in cytomegalovirus infection. TCRdb re-derived calls from the reads in MiXCR, one entry per CDR3 protein. Among 150,000 to 200,000 distinct CDR3 sequences, 7.5% to 10% were seen once, and the ten largest hold about 4.6%. The sequenced sample consisted of PBMCs. These receptors originate from a human donor in good health (CMV status not recorded). Some clones in this sample may be carry-over from other donors' samples.

This clonotype was observed many times. The chain combines TRBV6-2 or TRBV6-3 with TRBJ1-2; 7 nucleotides line up with TRBD1. This CDR3 is built from 12 residues. Losses at the gene ends were 6 bases for V and 8 bases for J; bases not matched to a gene: 6. Germline V gene data show CDR1 as MNHEY and CDR2 as SVGEGT. The CDR3 spells CASRPGQTGYTF. The DNA of the CDR3 is TGTGCCAGCAGGCCGGGACAGACGGGCTACACCTTC.

This clonotype was detected ten times or more. The CDR3, as DNA: TGTGCCAGCAGCTTAGAGGGCGGGAGGTCCTACGAGCAGTACTTC. As protein: CASSLEGGRSYEQYF. The V and J genes are TRBV7-2 and TRBJ2-7, with 8 bases aligning to TRBD2. V was clipped by 1 base and J by 1 base; unmatched bases: 3. This CDR3 spans 15 amino acids. Germline values: CDR1 SGHTA, CDR2 FQGNSA.

In its sample, this clonotype was seen many times. The genes are TRBV6-1 and TRBJ1-2; D unclear. The CDR3 extends over 11 amino acids. Germline CDR1 and CDR2: MNHNS and SASEGT. Trimming took 6 bases from V and 5 from J, leaving 7 bases between them. The CDR3 DNA reads TGTGCCAGCAGCCACGGGTATGGCTACACCTTC. Translating gives CASSHGYGYTF.

The V gene is TRBV10-3, the J gene TRBJ1-6, with 7 nucleotides matching TRBD1. CDR3 length: 17 amino acids. J was trimmed by 5 bases and V by 4 bases; bases with no gene match: 11. Germline CDR1 and CDR2: ENHRY and SYGVKD. The CDR3 sequence is CAISGPRDSFDNSPLHF. The CDR3 bases are TGTGCCATCAGTGGGCCTCGGGACAGCTTCGATAATTCACCCCTCCACTTT.

J is TRBJ2-5 and V is TRBV7-2; D may be TRBD2 (7 bases). Germline loops: CDR1 SGHTA, CDR2 FQGNSA. V was pared by 2 bases and J by 4 bases, with 14 bases between. The CDR3 has 15 residues. The CDR3 coding sequence is TGTGCCAGCAGCTTAACGGCGGGGGCGGCAGAGACCCAGTACTTC. It encodes CASSLTAGAAETQYF.

This clonotype showed up many times. V gene TRBV7-3 combines with J gene TRBJ2-1; TRBD2 might be the D (5 bases). The CDR3 runs 18 residues. V was pared by 2 bases and J by 0 bases, with 17 bases between. Germline-derived CDR1 and CDR2 are SGHTA and FQGTGA. DNA of the CDR3: TGTGCCAGCAGCTTATATGTTGCGGGCGAAAGCTCCTACAATGAGCAGTTCTTC. Its protein product is CASSLYVAGESSYNEQFF.

The chain couples TRBV28 to TRBJ2-7; no definite D call. The CDR3 runs 12 residues. The germline V gene encodes CDR1 MDHEN and CDR2 SYDVKM. The V end lost 3 bases, the J end lost 3 bases, and 6 bases lay between the germline ends. The CDR3 region has the DNA TGTGCCAGCAGTTTCGAATACTACGAGCAGTACTTC. Encoded protein: CASSFEYYEQYF.

This clonotype came up many times. The chain recombines TRBV7-3 with TRBJ1-1; D gene uncertain. Germline loops: CDR1 SGHTA, CDR2 FQGTGA. V was trimmed by 1 base and J by 1 base, leaving 7 bases between them. The CDR3 runs 14 residues. The CDR3 sequence: CASSLNPGNTEAFF. The CDR3 bases are TGTGCCAGCAGCTTAAATCCAGGGAACACTGAAGCTTTCTTT.

The chain combines TRBV20-1 with TRBJ2-7; 9 bases fit TRBD2. Germline V gene data show CDR1 as DFQATT and CDR2 as SNEGSKA (reference sequence). This CDR3 contains 16 residues. Trimming cost V 4 bases and J 4 bases; bases outside gene matches: 14. The CDR3 nucleotides are TGCAGTGCTACTCCGGGACTAGCCAAGAGGGGGTACGAGCAGTACTTC. It encodes CSATPGLAKRGYEQYF.

The chain employs TRBV20-1 and TRBJ1-2; 12 nucleotides agree with TRBD1. CDR1 and CDR2 from the germline V gene are DFQATT and SNEGSKA (reference sequence). The CDR3 length is 14 residues. CDR3 residues: CRGDRGRSEQGYTF. The CDR3 nucleotides read TGCAGAGGGGACAGGGGGCGATCGGAGCAGGGCTACACCTTC.

This clonotype was seen more than once but under ten times. The chain carries TRBV5-6 and TRBJ2-1; tentative D call: TRBD2 (5 bases). V was trimmed by 0 bases and J by 9 bases, leaving 10 bases between them. This CDR3 is built from 13 residues. Germline CDR1 SGHDT, CDR2 YYEEEE. The CDR3 sequence: CASSLGGWGEQFF. DNA of the CDR3: TGTGCCAGCAGCTTGGGCGGGTGGGGTGAGCAGTTCTTC.

There are many counts of this clonotype. The genes are TRBV20-1 and TRBJ2-7; 9 bases map to TRBD2. Germline CDR1 DFQATT, CDR2 SNEGSKA (reference sequence). J was trimmed by 1 base and V by 0 bases; bases with no gene match: 16. The CDR3 is 19 residues long. Here the CDR3 DNA reads TGCAGTGCTAGAGATCAAATGGGACTAGCCCGAGCCTTTTCCTACGAGCAGTACTTC. It translates to CSARDQMGLARAFSYEQYF.

The table lists this clonotype with a few counts. The chain carries TRBV6-2 or TRBV6-3 and TRBJ1-3; D call uncertain. The CDR3 contains 14 residues. Germline V gene sequence: CDR1 MNHEY, CDR2 SVGEGT. The V and J ends lost 7 bases and 0 bases respectively, with 10 bases between them. CDR3 amino acids: CASTAGSSGNTIYF. The CDR3 coding sequence is TGTGCCAGCACCGCCGGCAGCTCTGGAAACACCATATATTTT.

This clonotype has at least ten counts. This chain joins TRBV7-9 and TRBJ1-3; D not resolved. CDR3 length: 14 residues. CDR1 is SEHNR and CDR2 is FQNEAQ in the germline V gene (reference sequence). With 6 bases removed from V and 0 bases from J, the gap between germline ends came to 9 bases. CDR3 sequence reads: CASRLQSSGNTIYF. The DNA for the CDR3 is TGTGCCAGCAGACTACAGAGCTCTGGAAACACCATATATTTT.

This clonotype was recorded many times. This rearrangement joins TRBV7-2 to TRBJ1-5; D is perhaps TRBD1 (5 bases). The CDR3 runs to 14 residues. Germline V lookup: CDR1 SGHTA, CDR2 FQGNSA. Between the trimmed V and J ends, which lost 4 bases and 9 bases, there was a span of 16 bases. The CDR3 spells CASSSAGTPRPQHF. CDR3 DNA: TGTGCCAGCAGCTCGGCCGGGACGCCTCGGCCCCAGCATTTT.

This clonotype has a count of ten or more. CDR3 residues: CATKQGAIGELFF. Here the CDR3 DNA reads TGTGCCACCAAACAGGGGGCGATCGGGGAGCTGTTTTTT. The chain employs TRBV24-1 and TRBJ2-2, with 9 bases lining up with TRBD1. Per germline, CDR1 KGHDR and CDR2 SFDVKD. The CDR3 is 13 residues long. Trimming cost V 8 bases and J 7 bases; bases outside gene matches: 4.